These T cell receptor beta chains were read from a single sample in a study of shared clonotypes between healthy human individuals. Libraries were prepared by immunoSEQ multiplex PCR; TCRdb keeps only in-frame clonotypes and omits some of them. The sample includes more than 400,000 clones, 95% to 96% seen only once; the top ten take around 0.066%. The sample comprised naive CD4+ T cells sorted from blood. The receptors here all came from a woman aged 25-40 years in good health. Both conserved end residues are part of each CDR3. Fields, in order: V gene, D gene, CDR3 protein. D genes are given only for firm matches.

v_call: TRBV25-1
d_call: TRBD2
cdr3_aa: CASSELSSGSSYEQYF

v_call: TRBV5-6
d_call: TRBD1
cdr3_aa: CASSTLDRGTGELFF

v_call: TRBV30
d_call: TRBD1
cdr3_aa: CAWHRTGTNEKLFF

v_call: TRBV19
d_call: .
cdr3_aa: CASKDVLRNQPQHF

v_call: TRBV6-4
d_call: .
cdr3_aa: CASSTQGTTNTGELFF

v_call: TRBV9
d_call: .
cdr3_aa: CASSVAGEAFF

v_call: TRBV7-2
d_call: TRBD1
cdr3_aa: CASSLGTGPSSGNTIYF

v_call: TRBV13
d_call: .
cdr3_aa: CASSSLRDSISYEQYF

v_call: TRBV6-1
d_call: .
cdr3_aa: CASRIPTGANVLTF

v_call: TRBV7-7
d_call: .
cdr3_aa: CASSPRGVNEQFF

v_call: TRBV11-2
d_call: .
cdr3_aa: CASSWWENTEAFF

v_call: TRBV5-1
d_call: TRBD2
cdr3_aa: CASSRREADSYNEQFF

v_call: TRBV6-5
d_call: .
cdr3_aa: CASREDSSMNTEAFF

v_call: TRBV5-6
d_call: .
cdr3_aa: CASSLYPGELFF

v_call: TRBV9
d_call: .
cdr3_aa: CASSVFQRSRNTGELFF

v_call: TRBV5-1
d_call: TRBD1
cdr3_aa: CASSLGGRTGGEETQYF

v_call: TRBV28
d_call: .
cdr3_aa: CASSPGQSTGELFF

v_call: TRBV28
d_call: .
cdr3_aa: CASTGRDFSGYTF

v_call: TRBV14
d_call: .
cdr3_aa: CASSQADFLTGELFF

v_call: TRBV18
d_call: TRBD1
cdr3_aa: CASSRIGQEQETQYF

v_call: TRBV2
d_call: .
cdr3_aa: CASSELGQESDTQYF

v_call: TRBV6-5
d_call: .
cdr3_aa: CASSYGSGSYEQYF

v_call: TRBV9
d_call: .
cdr3_aa: CASSVGGRADYGYTF

v_call: TRBV27
d_call: .
cdr3_aa: CASSLRRGGGAFF

v_call: TRBV5-1
d_call: .
cdr3_aa: CASSSVVDTGELFF

v_call: TRBV12-5
d_call: .
cdr3_aa: CASGPDTGAVDTQYF

v_call: TRBV6-5
d_call: TRBD1
cdr3_aa: CASRRDRGNTGELFF

v_call: TRBV7-2
d_call: .
cdr3_aa: CASENRVGGGYGYTF

v_call: TRBV5-6
d_call: .
cdr3_aa: CASSLAGNTEAFF

v_call: TRBV6-5
d_call: .
cdr3_aa: CASSYSMVRGVDEQYF

v_call: TRBV28
d_call: .
cdr3_aa: CASRQGGDEQFF

v_call: TRBV28
d_call: .
cdr3_aa: CASSSVARYEQYF

v_call: TRBV5-4
d_call: .
cdr3_aa: CASSGTWQETQYF

v_call: TRBV2
d_call: .
cdr3_aa: CASTEGLGPDTQYF

v_call: TRBV28
d_call: .
cdr3_aa: CASSPGARGYTF

v_call: TRBV6-1
d_call: TRBD1
cdr3_aa: CASSVSGTGGAVGGYTF

v_call: TRBV5-6
d_call: .
cdr3_aa: CASSFFGIQYF

v_call: TRBV14
d_call: .
cdr3_aa: CASSQHGWDRTDTQYF

v_call: TRBV2
d_call: .
cdr3_aa: CASRLQGNSGELFF

v_call: TRBV6-5
d_call: .
cdr3_aa: CASSYSGGASGGYTF

v_call: TRBV4-2
d_call: TRBD1
cdr3_aa: CASSHTTGGTAYNEQFF

v_call: TRBV4-1
d_call: TRBD2
cdr3_aa: CASSQDRVAGLANEQFF

v_call: TRBV11-2
d_call: .
cdr3_aa: CASSLDAEQFF

v_call: TRBV4-1
d_call: .
cdr3_aa: CASSQGLAANTGELFF